This TCR beta chain was captured by sequencing in a study of brain T cells in children with intractable seizures. Regarding the study as a whole: Only CDR3 sequence similarity suggested viral specificity, without known HCMV serostatus. Pre-surgery blood may have been undersampled, hiding some clones.

Trimming left V 2 bases short and J 0 bases short, with 5 bases between. CDR1 and CDR2 (germline): LGHDT, YNNKEL (reference sequence). This CDR3 spans 14 amino acids. Assay: immunoSEQ multiplex PCR; the TCRdb copy retains only in-frame clones and omits some. The sample contains about 340,000 clones, over 90% of which appear only once. With respect to this clone: Its specificity is unknown.

Time point specified: blood from clinic visit 5 months post-surgery; TSC patient then seizure free. The sequenced cases were selected for having the highest brain T cell transcript signatures. Patients received at least one anti-epileptic drug before surgery. This specimen was peripheral blood, taken roughly 5 months after surgery. The rearrangement uses TRBV3-1 (or the pseudogene TRBV3-2) and TRBJ1-3; D is unclear. The clonotype was recovered from a boy in the first two years of life with tuberous sclerosis and intractable seizures. The CDR3: CASSQTSSGNTIYF. The CDR3 DNA sequence: TGTGCCAGCAGCCAAACCAGCTCTGGAAACACCATATATTTT.